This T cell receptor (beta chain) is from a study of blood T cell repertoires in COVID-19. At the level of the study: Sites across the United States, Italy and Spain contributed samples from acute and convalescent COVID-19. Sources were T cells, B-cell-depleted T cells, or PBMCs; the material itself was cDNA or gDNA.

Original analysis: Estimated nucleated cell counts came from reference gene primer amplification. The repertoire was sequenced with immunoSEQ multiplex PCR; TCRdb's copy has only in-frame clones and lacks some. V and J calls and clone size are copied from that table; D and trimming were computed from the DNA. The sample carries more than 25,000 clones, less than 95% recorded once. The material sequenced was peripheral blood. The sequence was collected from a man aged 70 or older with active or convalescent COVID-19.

The CDR3 sequence is CASSLLASGTDTQYF. The CDR3 nucleotides are TGTGCCAGCAGCTTACTAGCGTCGGGCACAGATACGCAGTATTTT. The rearrangement joins TRBV7-2 to TRBJ2-3, with D possibly TRBD2 on 6 matching bases. The V end was cut by 2 bases, the J end by 1 base, with 10 bases between. CDR1 is SGHTA, CDR2 FQGNSA, per germline. The CDR3 is 15 amino acids.